The source of this T cell receptor (beta chain) is a study of T-cell reconstitution after alpha-beta-depleted transplantation in children. Study results and caveats: One year post-transplant, T-cell counts and diversity were largely derived from T cells produced anew. After transplant, at about two months, alpha-beta T cells were reportedly derived from several hundred expanded graft clones.

Concerning this clonotype itself: The antigen is not known.

This CDR3 is 15 amino acids long. The germline V gene has CDR1 MNHEY and CDR2 SVGEGT. V was clipped by 2 bases and J by 0 bases, with 10 bases between them. Unique molecular identifiers tagged the TCRbeta library. TCRdb re-analysed the PCR reads in MiXCR, keeping a single row per CDR3 protein. The sample includes approximately 230,000 distinct CDR3 sequences, 20% to 30% of them seen just once. The specimen was PBMCs, mostly from graft donor cells, collected 360 days after TCRalphabeta/CD19-depleted stem cell transplant. This TCR was sampled from a female patient between 2 and 10 years old who had a stem cell transplant for congenital amegakaryocytic thrombocytopenia, so the T cells may come from the graft donor. The rearrangement links TRBV6-2 or TRBV6-3 to TRBJ2-5; D remains unclear. This CDR3 reads CASSYPVRYQETQYF. For the CDR3, the DNA is TGTGCCAGCAGTTACCCGGTCAGGTACCAAGAGACCCAGTACTTC.